Presented here are 23 T cell receptor beta chains from one specimen sequenced in a study of T cell responses to AZD1222 COVID-19 vaccine. TCRdb's table, derived via immunoSEQ multiplex PCR, lists solely in-frame clones and lacks some. The table has over 100,000 clones, over 75% seen once. This sample comprised peripheral blood, obtained on day 0 of MenACWY control vaccination. These receptors were collected from an adult in good health.

The genes are TRBV7-2 and TRBJ1-2; D is uncertain. The germline V and J ends were trimmed by 1 base and 0 bases, with 6 bases remaining between them. The CDR3 is 14 amino acids. Looked up from germline, CDR1 is SGHTA and CDR2 is FQGNSA. The CDR3 region has the DNA TGTGCCAGCAGCTTAGTGGAGACTAACTATGGCTACACCTTC. Translated: CASSLVETNYGYTF.

The chain's CDR3 is CASSSLVPSWGDRPEQYF. CDR3 DNA: TGTGCCAGCTCATCATTAGTGCCATCGTGGGGCGACCGCCCTGAGCAGTACTTC. This rearrangement joins TRBV28 to TRBJ2-7; weak D call: TRBD1 (5 bases). This CDR3 is built from 18 residues. The germline CDR1 and CDR2 sequences are MDHEN and SYDVKM. V was clipped by 8 bases and J by 7 bases, with 33 bases between them. The full variable domain, completed using reference TRBV28 and TRBJ2-7, is DVKVTQSSRYLVKRTGEKVFLECVQDMDHENMFWYRQDPGLGLRLIYFSYDVKMKEKGDIPEGYSVSREKKERFSLILESASTNQTSMYLCASSSLVPSWGDRPEQYFGPGTRLTVT.

The rearrangement links TRBV19 to TRBJ1-3, with D unresolved. This CDR3 has 16 residues. Germline loops: CDR1 LNHDA, CDR2 SQIVND (reference sequence). V was pared by 4 bases and J by 0 bases, with 13 bases between. CDR3 in DNA: TGTGCCAGTAGTACCGTGGGAGCGAACTCTGGAAACACCATATATTTT. It translates to CASSTVGANSGNTIYF.

The table lists this clone with a count of one. The rearrangement links TRBV5-8 to TRBJ2-7; 10 bases line up with TRBD1. Germline assignment: CDR1 SGHTS and CDR2 YDEGEE. The length of the CDR3 is 16 residues. After removal of 4 bases from V and 2 bases from J, the junction contained 9 bases not matched to a gene. CDR3 sequence reads: CASSPIRDRGTYEQYF. The CDR3 coding sequence is TGTGCCAGCAGCCCTATCCGGGACAGGGGCACCTACGAGCAGTACTTC.

This sequence joins TRBV5-1 and TRBJ1-2, with D tentatively TRBD1 (5 bases). Germline CDR1 and CDR2: SGHRS and YFSETQ. The V end lost 4 bases, the J end lost 8 bases, and 15 bases lay between the germline ends. The CDR3 length is 13 residues. The CDR3 here is CASSTGPAMGYTF. The CDR3, as DNA: TGCGCCAGCAGCACAGGCCCAGCTATGGGCTACACCTTC.

The J gene is TRBJ1-4, the V gene TRBV6-6; tentatively, D is TRBD1 (6 bases). CDR1 is MNHNY and CDR2 is SVGAGI in the germline V gene (reference sequence). The CDR3 is made up of 16 amino acids. The ends were cut back, 2 bases at V and 9 bases at J, with 19 bases in the middle. The CDR3 nucleotides are TGTGCCAGCAGTTACGGCCGGGGGCGAGAGTTGCAAAAACTGTTTTTT. This gives the protein CASSYGRGRELQKLFF.

V is TRBV5-1 and J is TRBJ2-7; TRBD1 matches at 9 bases. From germline, CDR1 is SGHRS and CDR2 YFSETQ. The CDR3 consists of 13 residues. V was pared by 7 bases and J by 5 bases, with 7 bases of the junction left unmatched. For the CDR3, the DNA is TGCGCCAGCTGTCGGGACAGGGCGGACGAGCAGTACTTC. Translation gives CASCRDRADEQYF. The full variable domain, in which reference TRBV5-1 and TRBJ2-7 provide the parts outside the CDR3, is KAGVTQTPRYLIKTRGQQVTLSCSPISGHRSVSWYQQTPGQGLQFLFEYFSETQRNKGNFPGRFSGRQFSNSRSEMNVSTLELGDSALYLCASCRDRADEQYFGPGTRLTVT.

Remarks on this clone: The sample contains more than one DNA sequence encoding this CDR3. The gene calls are TRBV13 and TRBJ1-1, with no clear D. V was clipped by 2 bases and J by 1 base, with 5 bases between them. Germline CDR1 reads PRHDT; CDR2 reads FYEKMQ (reference sequence). The CDR3 covers 13 residues. The CDR3 region has the DNA TGTGCCAGCAGCTTATGGGCGAACACTGAAGCTTTCTTT. This encodes CASSLWANTEAFF.

This chain uses TRBV30 with TRBJ2-5; TRBD2 agrees at 10 bases. Germline values: CDR1 GTSNPN, CDR2 SVGIG (reference sequence). J lost 4 bases, V lost 5 bases, and 7 bases had no gene match. CDR3 length equals 14 residues. The CDR3 DNA reads TGTGCCTGGGGGCTAGCGGGGGTTGGAGAGACCCAGTACTTC. Its protein is CAWGLAGVGETQYF.

V is TRBV5-1 and J is TRBJ1-4; 7 bases are shared with TRBD1. V dropped 3 bases and J dropped 3; count of bases not matched to a gene: 5. The length of the CDR3 is 15 residues. CDR1 SGHRS and CDR2 YFSETQ come from the germline V gene. In DNA form, the CDR3 reads TGCGCCAGCAGCTCAAGGGGGCCGCCTAATGAAAAACTGTTTTTT. Its protein product is CASSSRGPPNEKLFF.

This clone was counted between two and nine times. The chain employs TRBV29-1 and TRBJ1-5; no reliable D call. The CDR3 runs 13 residues. The germline V and J ends were trimmed by 4 bases and 0 bases, with 7 bases remaining between them. The germline V gene has CDR1 SQVTM and CDR2 ANQGSEA. CDR3 region: CSVAENSNQPQHF. The CDR3 DNA reads as TGCAGCGTTGCGGAGAATAGCAATCAGCCCCAGCATTTT.

This chain links TRBV28 with TRBJ2-3; D is undetermined. Trimming took off 6 bases at V and 8 bases at J, with 9 bases between the two ends. The V gene's germline CDR1 is MDHEN and CDR2 SYDVKM. CDR3 length: 11 residues. In DNA form, the CDR3 reads TGTGCCAGCAGCCCGGCCGGTACGCAGTATTTT. Protein sequence: CASSPAGTQYF.

The rearrangement joins TRBV6-6 to TRBJ2-7; maybe TRBD1 (5 bases). Germline V CDR1 and CDR2: MNHNY, SVGAGI (reference sequence). Trimming stripped 3 bases from V and 3 bases from J, with 15 bases between. The CDR3 length is 15 residues. The DNA of the CDR3 is TGTGCCAGCAGTTATAGCTGGGGCATAAACTACGAGCAGTACTTC. Its protein product is CASSYSWGINYEQYF.

The rearrangement joins TRBV7-2 to TRBJ2-5, with D perhaps TRBD2 (5 bases). Trimming pared 5 bases from V and 10 bases from J, leaving 17 bases between. The CDR3 consists of 13 residues. The germline CDR1 and CDR2 sequences are SGHTA and FQGNSA. The CDR3 sequence: CASSPSFGGIQYF. The CDR3 nucleotides are TGTGCCAGCAGCCCATCCTTCGGAGGTATCCAGTACTTC.

The chain carries TRBV7-9 and TRBJ2-3, with TRBD2 identical over 11 bases. CDR1 SEHNR and CDR2 FQNEAQ come from the germline V gene (reference sequence). This CDR3 region has 16 residues. The V and J ends lost 5 bases and 2 bases, in that order; junction bases with no gene match: 6. The CDR3 reads CASSPPTSGNTDTQYF. CDR3 coding DNA: TGTGCCAGCAGCCCCCCGACTAGCGGGAACACAGATACGCAGTATTTT.

The chain uses TRBV27 and TRBJ1-1; a weak D match, TRBD1 (6 bases). Germline CDR1 and CDR2: MNHEY and SMNVEV (reference sequence). V shed 4 bases and J shed 4 bases, with 13 bases lying between them. This CDR3 contains 14 residues. CDR3 region: CASSSQGRGTEAFF. Here the CDR3 DNA reads TGTGCCAGCAGTTCACAGGGAAGGGGCACTGAAGCTTTCTTT.

By share of the sample, this clone is medium-sized. This chain links TRBV7-3 with TRBJ2-2, with D hard to call. CDR3 size: 15 residues. Trimming pared 5 bases from V and 4 bases from J, leaving 14 bases between. Germline loops: CDR1 SGHTA, CDR2 FQGTGA. CDR3 amino acids: CASSANSYSTGELFF. The CDR3 nucleotides read TGTGCCAGCAGCGCCAACAGCTATTCCACCGGGGAGCTGTTTTTT.

This rearrangement joins TRBV9 to TRBJ2-2, with D unclear. Germline CDR1 is SGDLS and CDR2 is YYNGEE. V shed 0 bases and J shed 4 bases, with 4 bases lying between them. This CDR3 comprises 13 residues. This CDR3 is CASSVAITGELFF. CDR3 DNA: TGTGCCAGCAGCGTAGCCATCACCGGGGAGCTGTTTTTT.

J is TRBJ2-1 and V is TRBV20-1; 11 bases agree with TRBD2. With V trimmed by 3 bases and J by 4 bases, 8 bases remained unmatched. This CDR3 contains 16 residues. CDR1 DFQATT and CDR2 SNEGSKA come from the germline V gene (reference sequence). The CDR3: CSASQSGLAAYNEQFF. In nucleotides, the CDR3 is TGCAGTGCTAGTCAATCGGGACTAGCGGCGTACAATGAGCAGTTCTTC.

The chain is built from TRBV27 and TRBJ1-2, with a weak D call TRBD1 (6 bases). This CDR3 has 18 residues. V dropped 0 bases and J dropped 8 bases, with 25 bases sitting between them. Germline V gives CDR1 MNHEY, CDR2 SMNVEV (reference sequence). CDR3 amino acids: CASSLSAWISKQGEGYTF. The CDR3, as DNA: TGTGCCAGCAGTTTATCTGCGTGGATTAGTAAACAGGGTGAGGGCTACACCTTC.

The rearrangement links TRBV4-3 to TRBJ2-1; 11 bases map to TRBD2. Losses at the gene ends were 5 bases for V and 6 bases for J; bases not matched to a gene: 0. Germline CDR1 and CDR2: LGHNA and YSLEER. This CDR3 has 13 residues. Here the CDR3 reads CASSGLAGNEQFF. CDR3 bases: TGCGCCAGCAGCGGACTAGCGGGCAATGAGCAGTTCTTC.

CDR3 sequence: CASSSPDRAGHGYTF. The CDR3 DNA reads TGTGCCAGCAGCAGCCCGGACAGGGCTGGTCATGGCTACACCTTC. The V and J genes are TRBV7-9 and TRBJ1-2; 8 bases line up with TRBD1. Unmatched junction bases numbered 11, after V lost 5 bases and J lost 6 bases. The germline V gene has CDR1 SEHNR and CDR2 FQNEAQ (reference sequence). The CDR3 is made up of 15 amino acids.

This clone was detected only a few times. This chain connects TRBV4-3 to TRBJ2-7; D is uncertain. This CDR3 is 16 amino acids long. The V and J ends lost 1 base and 2 bases respectively, with 15 bases between them. CDR1 and CDR2 from the germline V gene are LGHNA and YSLEER. In DNA form, the CDR3 reads TGCGCCAGCAGCCAAGCCCTTAGCACACGGGCCTACGAGCAGTACTTC. Amino acids: CASSQALSTRAYEQYF.